Listed here are 23 T cell receptor beta chains from one sample, sequenced in a study of circulating and synovial CD4+ cells in juvenile arthritis. Some clones are missing from TCRdb's copy, which holds only in-frame ones; the method was immunoSEQ multiplex PCR. Of tens of thousands of clones listed, 90% to 95% are singletons. The sequencing sample was made of CD4+ T cells from blood. The receptors derive from a human donor with juvenile idiopathic arthritis.

For the CDR3, the DNA is TGTGCCAGCAGCTTAGACGGGACCTACGAGCAGTACTTC. Protein sequence: CASSLDGTYEQYF. V gene TRBV7-6 combines with J gene TRBJ2-7; a possible D gene is TRBD2 (5 bases). This CDR3 has 13 amino acids. Germline assignment: CDR1 SGHVS and CDR2 FNYEAQ. Trimming removed 1 base from V and 2 bases from J, with 6 bases in between.

The chain carries TRBV6-1 and TRBJ1-2; D perhaps matches TRBD1 (5 bases). Germline values: CDR1 MNHNS, CDR2 SASEGT. Trimming shortened V by 2 bases and J by 1 base, and 14 bases separated the two germline ends. This CDR3 contains 16 residues. CDR3 sequence reads: CASSERQGPINYGYTF. In DNA, the CDR3 is TGTGCCAGCAGTGAAAGGCAGGGCCCTATTAACTATGGCTACACCTTC.

This clone was observed a single time. The rearrangement links TRBV6-6 to TRBJ2-5; D remains unclear. CDR1 MNHNY and CDR2 SVGAGI come from the germline V gene (reference sequence). Trimming took off 9 bases at V and 5 bases at J, with 16 bases between the two ends. This CDR3 region has 13 residues. CDR3 sequence: CASVRVTRETQYF. The CDR3 coding sequence is TGTGCCAGTGTCCGCGTAACTCGGGAGACCCAGTACTTC.

The gene calls are TRBV5-6 and TRBJ1-6; 8 nucleotides match TRBD1. The CDR3 is 15 amino acids. Unmatched junction bases numbered 7, after V lost 2 bases and J lost 9 bases. Germline-derived CDR1 and CDR2 are SGHDT and YYEEEE. CDR3: CASSLRQGTGSPLHF. CDR3 DNA: TGTGCCAGCAGCTTAAGACAGGGGACGGGTTCACCCCTCCACTTT.

The V call is TRBV5-4, the J call TRBJ2-3; maybe TRBD2 (5 bases). CDR1 is SGHNT and CDR2 is YYREEE in the germline V gene (reference sequence). The CDR3 has 16 amino acids. Between the trimmed V and J ends, which lost 4 bases and 0 bases, there was a span of 15 bases. The CDR3 loop reads CASSTGGASSTDTQYF. CDR3 DNA: TGTGCCAGCAGCACCGGAGGTGCCAGTAGCACAGATACGCAGTATTTT. Full variable domain (remainder filled in from reference TRBV5-4 and TRBJ2-3): ETGVTQSPTHLIKTRGQQVTLRCSSQSGHNTVSWYQQALGQGPQFIFQYYREEENGRGNFPPRFSGLQFPNYSSELNVNALELDDSALYLCASSTGGASSTDTQYFGPGTRLTVL.

This rearrangement joins TRBV11-2 to TRBJ2-7; 11 nucleotides match TRBD2. The CDR3 spans 15 residues. Per germline, CDR1 SGHAT and CDR2 FQNNGV. J gave up 1 base and V 4 bases, and 3 bases lay outside the gene matches. CDR3 region: CASSSLAGGSYEQYF. The CDR3, as DNA: TGTGCCAGCAGCTCTCTAGCGGGGGGATCCTACGAGCAGTACTTC.

This clone was recorded once. V gene TRBV30 combines with J gene TRBJ2-1; D is unresolved. The V gene lost 3 bases and the J gene lost 2 bases, with 8 bases spanning the gap. Germline CDR1 GTSNPN, CDR2 SVGIG (reference sequence). The CDR3 has 13 residues. The CDR3, as DNA: TGTGCCTGGAGCCAAAGCCCCTACAATGAGCAGTTCTTC. Protein: CAWSQSPYNEQFF.

This chain links TRBV11-1 with TRBJ2-2, with 8 bases aligning to TRBD1. This CDR3 spans 15 amino acids. Germline V gene lookup returns CDR1 SGHAT and CDR2 FQDESV (reference sequence). Trimming at V came to 4 bases and at J to 7 bases, leaving 8 bases not matched to a gene. The CDR3 loop reads CASSSPQGAGGELFF. The CDR3 nucleotides read TGTGCCAGCAGCTCCCCTCAGGGGGCGGGCGGGGAGCTGTTTTTT.

The chain recombines TRBV15 with TRBJ1-1, with unresolved D. Per germline, CDR1 LNHNV and CDR2 YYDKDF (reference sequence). The V end lost 1 base, the J end lost 4 bases, and 10 bases lay between the germline ends. This CDR3 is built from 14 residues. CDR3 DNA: TGTGCCACCAGCAGAGTTTTCGGTGTCACTGAAGCTTTCTTT. It codes for CATSRVFGVTEAFF.

As DNA, the CDR3 is TGTGCCATCAGTGGAAGTAGCGGGGGGCCCCTAGGCGAGCAGTACTTC. The encoded protein is CAISGSSGGPLGEQYF. The chain combines TRBV10-3 with TRBJ2-7; TRBD2 aligns across 10 bases. Germline-derived CDR1 and CDR2 are ENHRY and SYGVKD. This CDR3 has 16 amino acids. V gave up 4 bases and J gave up 6 bases; unmatched junction bases: 12.

This clone has a single count. The chain couples TRBV6-1 to TRBJ1-1; the D is unclear. V dropped 2 bases and J dropped 1 base, with 8 bases sitting between them. From germline, CDR1 is MNHNS and CDR2 SASEGT. The CDR3 spans 14 residues. The chain's CDR3 is CASSETRGNTEAFF. The DNA for the CDR3 is TGTGCCAGCAGTGAAACTCGGGGGAACACTGAAGCTTTCTTT.

The chain has TRBV23-1 and TRBJ1-2, with a tentative D call TRBD1 (6 bases). TRBV23-1 carries the ORF label, with uncertain function. The CDR3 extends over 12 amino acids. V was cut by 5 bases and J by 7 bases, with 11 bases left in between. The CDR3 sequence: CASSSTGSGYTF. DNA of the CDR3: TGCGCCAGCAGTTCGACAGGATCTGGCTACACCTTC.

This sequence joins TRBV5-1 and TRBJ1-1; TRBD1 matches at 10 bases. The CDR3 is 14 residues long. Germline assignment: CDR1 SGHRS and CDR2 YFSETQ. Unmatched junction bases numbered 2, after V lost 0 bases and J lost 6 bases. As DNA, the CDR3 is TGCGCCAGCAGCTTGGAAGGGACAGGGGCTGAAGCTTTCTTT. Its translation: CASSLEGTGAEAFF. Full variable domain (outside the CDR3, taken from reference TRBV5-1 and TRBJ1-1): KAGVTQTPRYLIKTRGQQVTLSCSPISGHRSVSWYQQTPGQGLQFLFEYFSETQRNKGNFPGRFSGRQFSNSRSEMNVSTLELGDSALYLCASSLEGTGAEAFFGQGTRLTVV.

The genes are TRBV19 and TRBJ1-1; 9 positions agree with TRBD1. CDR1 and CDR2 (germline): LNHDA, SQIVND (reference sequence). V was clipped by 5 bases and J by 0 bases; unmatched bases: 7. The length of the CDR3 is 16 residues. The chain's CDR3 is CASSPGQGRMNTEAFF. In DNA, the CDR3 is TGTGCCAGTAGTCCCGGACAGGGGAGGATGAACACTGAAGCTTTCTTT.

The chain couples TRBV15 to TRBJ2-1; 7 bases align to TRBD2. Germline CDR1 and CDR2: LNHNV and YYDKDF (reference sequence). V lost 5 bases to trimming and J lost 8 bases; unmatched junction nucleotides: 15. There are 16 residues in the CDR3. CDR3 loop: CATSHSGGDQVDEQFF. Here the CDR3 DNA reads TGTGCCACCAGCCACTCGGGGGGAGATCAGGTAGATGAGCAGTTCTTC.

Comments on this clone: Different DNA sequences within this sample yield the same CDR3. The gene calls are TRBV5-6 and TRBJ1-6; 8 positions match TRBD1. CDR3 size: 18 residues. The germline gives CDR1 SGHDT, CDR2 YYEEEE. Trimming removed 4 bases from V and 0 bases from J; junction bases left unmatched: 9. CDR3 amino acids: CASSLRTGFSSYNSPLHF. In DNA, the CDR3 is TGTGCCAGCAGCCTCAGGACAGGGTTTAGCTCCTATAATTCACCCCTCCACTTT.

The rearrangement joins TRBV29-1 to TRBJ1-1, with D maybe TRBD1 (5 bases). CDR1 is SQVTM and CDR2 is ANQGSEA in the germline V gene. Trimming pared 7 bases from V and 5 bases from J, leaving 14 bases between. The CDR3 has 12 residues. CDR3 sequence (DNA): TGCAGCGGGGCGGACCGGGGGACTGAAGCTTTCTTT. It specifies CSGADRGTEAFF.

The chain links TRBV11-2 to TRBJ2-7; 9 nucleotides match TRBD2. This CDR3 has 16 residues. With V trimmed by 1 base and J by 0 bases, 4 bases remained unmatched. CDR1 is SGHAT, CDR2 FQNNGV, per germline. The CDR3 here is CASSLVAGLASYEQYF. The CDR3 bases are TGTGCCAGCAGCTTAGTGGCGGGACTAGCCTCCTACGAGCAGTACTTC.

The CDR3 DNA reads TGTGCCAGCAGCTTGGCCAGCGGGATGTCCTACGAGCAGTACTTC. This codes for CASSLASGMSYEQYF. V gene TRBV7-3 combines with J gene TRBJ2-7, with 7 positions matching TRBD2. CDR1 is SGHTA and CDR2 is FQGTGA in the germline V gene. The trim removed 3 bases at V and 1 base at J, leaving 6 bases unmatched. The CDR3 covers 15 residues.

V usage is TRBV25-1 and J usage is TRBJ2-2; TRBD1 might be the D (5 bases). Per germline, CDR1 MGHDK and CDR2 SYGVNS. CDR3 size: 14 residues. V gave up 6 bases and J gave up 3 bases, with 11 bases separating them. The CDR3 nucleotides are TGTGCCAGCAGAAGGGGAATTGACACCGGGGAGCTGTTTTTT. It encodes CASRRGIDTGELFF.

V is TRBV19 and J is TRBJ2-1; TRBD2 matches at 13 bases. In germline, CDR1 is LNHDA, CDR2 SQIVND (reference sequence). The CDR3 runs to 16 residues. V gave up 7 bases and J gave up 5 bases; unmatched junction bases: 8. CDR3 DNA sequence: TGTGCCAGTAACACAATAGGACTAGCGGGAGACAATGAGCAGTTCTTC. Encoded protein: CASNTIGLAGDNEQFF.

This clone appeared a single time. The V call is TRBV9, the J call TRBJ2-5; TRBD2 aligns across 13 bases. The ends lost 4 bases at V and 5 bases at J; junction bases unmatched: 8. The CDR3 loop spans 16 amino acids. Germline V gene data show CDR1 as SGDLS and CDR2 as YYNGEE. The CDR3 bases are TGTGCCAGCAGCTCGGGACTAGCGGGGTATGCGGAGACCCAGTACTTC. This gives the protein CASSSGLAGYAETQYF.

The chain combines TRBV6-6 with TRBJ2-7, with 7 bases identical to TRBD2. The V gene end was trimmed by 6 bases and the J gene end by 4 bases; junction bases not matched to a gene: 12. The CDR3 has 15 amino acids. CDR1 MNHNY and CDR2 SVGAGI come from the germline V gene (reference sequence). The chain's CDR3 is CASRKIASGGYEQYF. The CDR3, as DNA: TGTGCCAGCAGAAAAATAGCTAGCGGAGGATACGAGCAGTACTTC.